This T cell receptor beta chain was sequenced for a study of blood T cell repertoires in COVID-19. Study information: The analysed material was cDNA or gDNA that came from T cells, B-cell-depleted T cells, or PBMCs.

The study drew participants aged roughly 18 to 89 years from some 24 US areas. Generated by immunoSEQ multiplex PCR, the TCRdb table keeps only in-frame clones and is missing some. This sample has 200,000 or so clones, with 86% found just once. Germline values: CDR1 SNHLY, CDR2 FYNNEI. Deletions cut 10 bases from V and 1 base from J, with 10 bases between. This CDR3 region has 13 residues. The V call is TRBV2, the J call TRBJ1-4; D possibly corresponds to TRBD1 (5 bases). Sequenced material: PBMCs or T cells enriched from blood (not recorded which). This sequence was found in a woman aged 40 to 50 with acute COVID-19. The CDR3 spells CATQGQTNEKLFF. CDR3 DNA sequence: TGTGCCACCCAGGGTCAAACTAATGAAAAACTGTTTTTT. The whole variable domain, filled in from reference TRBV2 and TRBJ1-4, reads EPEVTQTPSHQVTQMGQEVILRCVPISNHLYFYWYRQILGQKVEFLVSFYNNEISEKSEIFDDQFSVERPDGSNFTLKIRSTKLEDSAMYFCATQGQTNEKLFFGSGTQLSVL.